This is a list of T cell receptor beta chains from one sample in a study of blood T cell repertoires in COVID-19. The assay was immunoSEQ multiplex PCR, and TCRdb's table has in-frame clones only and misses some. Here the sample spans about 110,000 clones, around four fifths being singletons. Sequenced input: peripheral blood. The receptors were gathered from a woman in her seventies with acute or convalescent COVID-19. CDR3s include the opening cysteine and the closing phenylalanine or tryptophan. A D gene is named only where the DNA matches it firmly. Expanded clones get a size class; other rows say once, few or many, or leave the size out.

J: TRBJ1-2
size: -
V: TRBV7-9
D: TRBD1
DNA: TGTGCCAGCAGCTCGACAGGGATCAAAGGCTACACCTTC
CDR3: CASSSTGIKGYTF

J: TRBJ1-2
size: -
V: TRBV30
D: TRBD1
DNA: TGTGCCTGGAGTATCGATAGGACAGGGGTGGACTATGGCTACACCTTC
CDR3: CAWSIDRTGVDYGYTF

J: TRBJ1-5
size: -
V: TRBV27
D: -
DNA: TGTGCCAGCAGTTTGAGGTCGGAGGGACAGCCCCAGCATTTT
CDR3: CASSLRSEGQPQHF

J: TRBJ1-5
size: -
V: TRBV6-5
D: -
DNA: TGTGCCAGCAGGCCCGAATCGGGGTTTGATCAGCCCCAGCATTTT
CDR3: CASRPESGFDQPQHF

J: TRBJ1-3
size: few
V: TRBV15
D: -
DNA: TGTGCCACCAGCGAACATACGGGGGGAGTCGGGAACACCATATATTTT
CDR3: CATSEHTGGVGNTIYF

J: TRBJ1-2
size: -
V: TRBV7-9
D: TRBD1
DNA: TGTGCCAGCAGCGATGGGACAGGGGTTAGGTATGGCTACACCTTC
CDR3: CASSDGTGVRYGYTF

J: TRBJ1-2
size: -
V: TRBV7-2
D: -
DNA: TGTGCCAGCAGCTTAGATGGGCGATATGGCTACACCTTC
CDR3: CASSLDGRYGYTF

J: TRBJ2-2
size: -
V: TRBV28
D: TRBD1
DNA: TGTGCCAGCAGTTCAACCGGGACAGTGAACACCGGGGAGCTGTTTTTT
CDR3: CASSSTGTVNTGELFF

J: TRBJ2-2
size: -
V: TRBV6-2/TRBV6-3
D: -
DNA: TGTGCCAGCAGTTGGATCGGGGGAGAATCGGGGGAGCTGTTTTTT
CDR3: CASSWIGGESGELFF

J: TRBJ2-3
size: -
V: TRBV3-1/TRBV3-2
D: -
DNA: TGTGCCAGCAGCCCCCTTCTACGTAGCACAGATACGCAGTATTTT
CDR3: CASSPLLRSTDTQYF

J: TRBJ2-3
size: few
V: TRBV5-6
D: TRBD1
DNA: TGTGCCAGCAGCCGACAGGGGGCACTCACAGATACGCAGTATTTT
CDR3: CASSRQGALTDTQYF

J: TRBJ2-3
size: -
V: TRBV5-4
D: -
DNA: TGTGCCAGCAGCTTGGATAGAAGCCCAGATACGCAGTATTTT
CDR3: CASSLDRSPDTQYF

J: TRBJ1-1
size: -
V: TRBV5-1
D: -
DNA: TGCGCCAGCAGCTTGGAGTTTTTGGCCACTGAAGCTTTCTTT
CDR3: CASSLEFLATEAFF

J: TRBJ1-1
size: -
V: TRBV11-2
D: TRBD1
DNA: TGTGCCAGCAGCTCCCGGGACAGGAGAAATCTGGGGGCTTTCTTT
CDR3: CASSSRDRRNLGAFF

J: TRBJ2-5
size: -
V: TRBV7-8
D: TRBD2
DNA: TGTGCCAGCAGCGCCAGACTAGCGGGGGACCACCGCCAAGAGACCCAGTACTTC
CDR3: CASSARLAGDHRQETQYF

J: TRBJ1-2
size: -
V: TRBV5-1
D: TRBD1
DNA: TGCGCCAGCAGCTTGGCACAGGGGGGGTATGGCTACACCTTC
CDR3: CASSLAQGGYGYTF

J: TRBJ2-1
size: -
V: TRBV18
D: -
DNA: TGTGCCACCCAGGGGAGCTCCTACAATGAGCAGTTCTTC
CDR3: CATQGSSYNEQFF

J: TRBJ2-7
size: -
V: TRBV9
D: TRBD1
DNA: TGTGCCAGCAGCGTAGGCTACAGGACAGGGACCGAGCAGTACTTC
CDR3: CASSVGYRTGTEQYF

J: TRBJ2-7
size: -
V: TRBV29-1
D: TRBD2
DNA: TGCAGCGTTGAAGAACTGCTAGCGGGGGGGCCCTACGAGCAGTACTTC
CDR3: CSVEELLAGGPYEQYF

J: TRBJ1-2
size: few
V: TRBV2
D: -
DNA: TGTGCCAGCGATTCTGGAGGAAATGGCTACACCTTC
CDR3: CASDSGGNGYTF

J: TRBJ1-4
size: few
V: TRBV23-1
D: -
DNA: TGCGCCAGCAGTTATGGGGGACTGATACTGTTTTTT
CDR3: CASSYGGLILFF

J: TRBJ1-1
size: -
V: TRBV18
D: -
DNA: TGTGCCAGCTCACCACTCGATGGGGGGGGCAAAAAGACTGAAGCTTTCTTT
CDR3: CASSPLDGGGKKTEAFF

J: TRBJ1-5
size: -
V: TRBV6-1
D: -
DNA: TGTGCCAGCAGTGAAGCGGGCCTTAATCAGCCCCAGCATTTT
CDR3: CASSEAGLNQPQHF

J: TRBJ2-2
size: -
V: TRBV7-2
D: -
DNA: TGTGCCAGCAGCCGCGACTACACCGGGGAGCTGTTTTTT
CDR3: CASSRDYTGELFF

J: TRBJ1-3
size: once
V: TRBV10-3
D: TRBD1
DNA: TGTGCCATCAATACTGCAGGGGGCTCCGGAAACACCATATATTTT
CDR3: CAINTAGGSGNTIYF

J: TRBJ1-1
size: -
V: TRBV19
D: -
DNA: TGTGCCAGTAGACCCTATTCGGGCAGGGCGAACACTGAAGCTTTCTTT
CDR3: CASRPYSGRANTEAFF

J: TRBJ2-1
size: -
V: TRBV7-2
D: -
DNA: TGTGCCAGCAGCTTAGGCGGGTCCGCGGCCGAGCAGTTCTTC
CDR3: CASSLGGSAAEQFF

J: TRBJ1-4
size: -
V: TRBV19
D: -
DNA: TGTGCCAGTAGTAGACACCCGCTTGGCGAAAAACTGTTTTTT
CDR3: CASSRHPLGEKLFF

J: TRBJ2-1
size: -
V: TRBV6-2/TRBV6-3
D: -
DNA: TGTGCCAGCAGGCCTCAGGGTTTACGCTACAATGAGCAGTTCTTC
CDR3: CASRPQGLRYNEQFF

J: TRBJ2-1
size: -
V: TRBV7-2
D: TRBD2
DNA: TGTGCCAGCAGCTTAGGGTACGGGGGGAATTACTACAATGAGCAGTTCTTC
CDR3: CASSLGYGGNYYNEQFF

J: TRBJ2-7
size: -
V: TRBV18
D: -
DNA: TGTGCCAGCTCACCCCCCGGGTTGGCATATAAGAACGAGCAGTACTTC
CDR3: CASSPPGLAYKNEQYF

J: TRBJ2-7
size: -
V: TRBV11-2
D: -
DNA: TGTGCCAGCAGCTTAGGAAGGGGCCCACTCTACGAGCAGTACTTC
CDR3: CASSLGRGPLYEQYF

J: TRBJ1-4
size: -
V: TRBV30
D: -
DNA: TGTGCCTGGAGCCTAGGTTGGAGGGGTAATGAAAAACTGTTTTTT
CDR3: CAWSLGWRGNEKLFF

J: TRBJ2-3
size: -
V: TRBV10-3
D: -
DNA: TGTGCCATCAGTGAGCCGGCGGGGATCACAGATACGCAGTATTTT
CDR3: CAISEPAGITDTQYF

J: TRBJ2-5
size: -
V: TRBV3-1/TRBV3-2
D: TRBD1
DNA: TGTGCCAGCAGCCAAGTGGCGGGACAGGGGGCTAAGACCCAGTACTTC
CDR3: CASSQVAGQGAKTQYF

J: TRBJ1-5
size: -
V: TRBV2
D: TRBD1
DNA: TGTGCCAGCAGTCGGGGGACAGGGTATCAGCCCCAGCATTTT
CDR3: CASSRGTGYQPQHF

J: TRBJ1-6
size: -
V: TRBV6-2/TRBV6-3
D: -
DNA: TGTGCCAGCAGTTTAGGACACCGCCATAATTCACCCCTCCACTTT
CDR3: CASSLGHRHNSPLHF

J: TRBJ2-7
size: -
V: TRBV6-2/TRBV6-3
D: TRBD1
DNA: TGTGCCAGCAGTTACGCGGGACAGGTGGGTTACTACGAGCAGTACTTC
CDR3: CASSYAGQVGYYEQYF

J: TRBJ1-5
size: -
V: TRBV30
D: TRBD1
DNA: TGTGCCTGGAGTGCAGGGGGACAGGGTGGCCAGCCCCAGCATTTT
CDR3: CAWSAGGQGGQPQHF

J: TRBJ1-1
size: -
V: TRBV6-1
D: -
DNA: TGTGCCAGCAGTGAGGAACGCTTCGGAGGCACTGAAGCTTTCTTT
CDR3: CASSEERFGGTEAFF

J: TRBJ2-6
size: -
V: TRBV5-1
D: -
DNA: TGCGCCAGCAGCTTACTATCCTACTCTGGGGCCAACGTCCTGACTTTC
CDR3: CASSLLSYSGANVLTF

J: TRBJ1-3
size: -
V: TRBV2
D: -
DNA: TGTGCCAGCAGTGAATCCATCTCTGGAAACACCATATATTTT
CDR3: CASSESISGNTIYF

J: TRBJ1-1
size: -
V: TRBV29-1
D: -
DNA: TGCAGCGTTTCCGGAGGGACTGAAGCTTTCTTT
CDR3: CSVSGGTEAFF

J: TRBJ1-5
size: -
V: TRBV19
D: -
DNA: TGTGCCAGTGCGGCAAGTGTCGGCACGGCTAGCAATCAGCCCCAGCATTTT
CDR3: CASAASVGTASNQPQHF